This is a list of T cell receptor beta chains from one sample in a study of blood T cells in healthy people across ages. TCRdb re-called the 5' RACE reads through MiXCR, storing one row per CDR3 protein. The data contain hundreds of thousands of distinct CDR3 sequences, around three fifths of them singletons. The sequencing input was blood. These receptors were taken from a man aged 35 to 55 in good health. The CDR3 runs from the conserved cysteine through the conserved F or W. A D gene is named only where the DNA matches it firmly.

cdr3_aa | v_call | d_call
CASSGAGGKKETQYF | TRBV25-1 | -
CASIPDRASYEQYF | TRBV25-1 | TRBD1
CASSPRTGVRVTQYF | TRBV7-3 | TRBD1
CAWNKDGAGAFF | TRBV30 | -
CASSHTWEASTDTQYF | TRBV7-3 | -
CSAALAGSYNEQFF | TRBV20-1 | TRBD2
CASSRVDTNEKLFF | TRBV6-5 | -
CASSQGQSNTEAFF | TRBV3-1 | -
CASSEEGTGPQKLFF | TRBV6-1 | TRBD1
CASSTPPGGQGGKVGNQPQHF | TRBV9 | -
CAIETGTGSTDTQYF | TRBV10-3 | TRBD1
CASSLVKQGAKFF | TRBV7-2 | TRBD1
CASMEGPAVTDTQYF | TRBV4-2 | -
CSATSTTSGSTDTQYF | TRBV20-1 | TRBD2
CASSPQPNEKLFF | TRBV7-9 | -
CASSPLDRGLKGYTF | TRBV3-1 | TRBD1
CASSNRTSGYNEQFF | TRBV12-3/TRBV12-4 | TRBD2
CATSREGLPNSPLHF | TRBV15 | -
CASSQMTGDREKLFF | TRBV4-1 | TRBD1
CASSGPRTGRGGTQYF | TRBV2 | -
CSVSLNSGSLKNEQFF | TRBV29-1 | -
CASSPPGGPFGFNEQFF | TRBV28 | TRBD2
CASSLTTGNNEQFF | TRBV5-1 | TRBD1
CASGTGNSNTEAFF | TRBV5-1 | TRBD1
CASRGGRGTQYF | TRBV21-1 | -
CASSYPRASYEQYF | TRBV6-2/TRBV6-3 | -
CASSENQAYGYTF | TRBV6-1 | -
CASSPLSGVNSPLHF | TRBV7-9 | -
CASSQDVASVGGEETQYF | TRBV4-2 | -
CASSIPGTHGFF | TRBV12-3/TRBV12-4 | -
CASTSGGGPGNIQYF | TRBV9 | TRBD2
CASSLRQITDTQYF | TRBV5-6 | -
CASSCLRREWSSYNEQFF | TRBV7-9 | TRBD2
CASSLFGPGYSGANVLTF | TRBV7-6 | -
CAGSLGGSSYEQYF | TRBV7-2 | -